This T cell receptor beta chain was observed in a study of T cells after yellow fever vaccination. The CDR3 is 15 residues long. In germline, CDR1 is MNHEY, CDR2 SVGAGI. Trimming took off 4 bases at V and 0 bases at J, with 12 bases between the two ends. In TCRdb, the 5' RACE reads were re-called with MiXCR into one record per CDR3 protein. The sample includes approximately 150,000 distinct CDR3 sequences, approximately 10% of them seen just once. This sequence was found in a man aged 18 to 29 who received the YFV17D yellow fever vaccine. The chain employs TRBV6-5 and TRBJ2-5; tentative D call: TRBD2 (5 bases). The source was CD8+ T cells sorted from PBMCs, collected 45 days after the yellow fever booster vaccination. The CDR3 loop is CASSLLPGNQETQYF. The CDR3 DNA is TGTGCCAGCAGTTTACTTCCCGGGAACCAAGAGACCCAGTACTTC.